The 32 T cell receptor beta chains in this list originate from one sample, sequenced in a study of T cells after yellow fever vaccination. One entry per CDR3 protein results from TCRdb running MiXCR on the 5' RACE reads. The sample includes 300,000 or so distinct CDR3 sequences, approximately 10% of them seen just once. Sequencing was performed on CD4+ T cells sorted from PBMCs, taken 5 days after the yellow fever booster vaccination. All receptors come from a young man who received the YFV17D yellow fever vaccine.

This clonotype was counted a few times. The chain employs TRBV5-5 and TRBJ2-3, with 9 positions matching TRBD1. The CDR3 length is 13 residues. CDR1 and CDR2 from the germline V gene are SGHKS and YYEKEE (reference sequence). The J segment lost 6 bases and the V segment lost 3 bases, leaving 2 bases of the junction unmatched. The DNA of the CDR3 is TGTGCCAGCAGCTGGGGGACAGGGGATACGCAGTATTTT. Its translation is CASSWGTGDTQYF.

This clonotype is a singleton in its sample. This chain uses TRBV6-1 with TRBJ2-5, with D perhaps TRBD1 or TRBD2 (5 bases each). Trimming removed 3 bases at V and 5 bases at J, with 13 bases between. The CDR3 sequence is 14 residues long. Germline-derived CDR1 and CDR2 are MNHNS and SASEGT. In DNA form, the CDR3 reads TGTGCCAGCAGTGATACGAGGGGATGGGAGACCCAGTACTTC. This encodes CASSDTRGWETQYF.

The J gene is TRBJ1-2, the V gene TRBV6-5; tentatively, D is TRBD1 (6 bases). V lost 0 bases, J lost 4 bases, and 18 bases lay in between. Germline lookup yields CDR1 MNHEY and CDR2 SVGAGI. The CDR3 runs 17 residues. CDR3 sequence reads: CASSYSQGRALGYGYTF. DNA of the CDR3: TGTGCCAGCAGTTACTCCCAGGGGAGGGCCCTCGGCTATGGCTACACCTTC.

A note on this clonotype: One base away lies a much larger clone, so this may be a sequencing read error. This chain joins TRBV11-2 and TRBJ2-5, with D tentatively TRBD2 (5 bases). This CDR3 contains 12 residues. V lost 1 base and J lost 10, with 10 bases in between. Germline V gene sequence: CDR1 SGHAT, CDR2 FQNNGV. The CDR3 region is CASSLGFGSQYF. CDR3 DNA: TGTGCCAGCAGCTTAGGCTTTGGGAGCCAGTACTTC.

Comments on this clonotype: Since no conserved phenylalanine or tryptophan closes the CDR3, a read error is the likely cause. Because the CDR3's place on the DNA is in doubt, the DNA is left out and the CDR3 is given as listed by TCRdb. The J gene is TRBJ2-1, the V gene TRBV29-1; TRBD1, the table's D call, was not compared with the DNA. Per germline, CDR1 SQVTM and CDR2 ANQGSEA. The CDR3 contains 10 residues when both ends are counted. CDR3 sequence reads: CSVGGAGGGS.

At least ten counts were recorded for this clonotype. CDR3: CASSLDGEEKLFF. The CDR3 DNA reads as TGCGCCAGCAGCTTGGACGGAGAGGAAAAACTGTTTTTT. The chain recombines TRBV5-1 with TRBJ1-4, with D unresolved. Trimming removed 0 bases from V and 8 bases from J, with 8 bases in between. This CDR3 region has 13 residues. In germline, CDR1 is SGHRS, CDR2 YFSETQ.

The CDR3 sequence: CASNTGVREAFF. In DNA, the CDR3 is TGTGCCAGCAATACAGGGGTTCGGGAAGCTTTCTTT. The chain recombines TRBV6-2 or TRBV6-3 with TRBJ1-1, with 7 positions matching TRBD1. CDR1 MNHEY and CDR2 SVGEGT come from the germline V gene. The CDR3 totals 12 residues. The junction had 7 bases not matched to a gene; V was cut back by 7 bases and J by 8 bases.

This clonotype has a handful of counts. The chain recombines TRBV5-4 with TRBJ1-2; TRBD1 is a possible D gene (5 bases). CDR1 is SGHNT, CDR2 YYREEE, per germline (reference sequence). The CDR3 runs 15 residues. Trimming pared 4 bases from V and 3 bases from J, leaving 16 bases between. In nucleotides, the CDR3 is TGTGCCAGCAGCCCCCGGCCCCGGGGGGACTATGGCTACACCTTC. Translation gives CASSPRPRGDYGYTF.

The rearrangement uses TRBV7-2 and TRBJ2-7; D gene ambiguous. The CDR3 length is 14 residues. In germline, CDR1 is SGHTA, CDR2 FQGNSA. Trimming took 1 base from V and 6 from J, leaving 13 bases between them. The CDR3 DNA reads TGTGCCAGCAGCTTAGACTACACGGTCCGCGAGCAGTACTTC. Amino acids: CASSLDYTVREQYF.

This clonotype was observed at least ten times. The DNA of the CDR3 is TGTGCCAGCAGTTATGCGGGGAACGAGCAGTACGTC. This gives the protein CASSYAGNEQYV. The chain has TRBV6-2 or TRBV6-3 and TRBJ2-7, with D possibly matching TRBD2 (6 bases). The V end was cut by 3 bases, the J end by 5 bases, with 8 bases between. The CDR3 runs to 12 residues. Germline V gene sequence: CDR1 MNHEY, CDR2 SVGEGT.

CDR3 coding DNA: TGCAGTGCTAGGGGACTAGCGGGGTTGAGCTCCTACAATGAGCAGTTCTTC. As protein: CSARGLAGLSSYNEQFF. The chain is built from TRBV20-1 and TRBJ2-1; 13 bases map to TRBD2. Germline-derived CDR1 and CDR2 are DFQATT and SNEGSKA (reference sequence). V lost 3 bases, J lost 0 bases, and 5 bases stayed unmatched. The CDR3 runs to 17 residues.

There are a few counts of this clonotype. The J gene is TRBJ2-1, the V gene TRBV3-1; TRBD1 aligns across 7 bases. V dropped 0 bases and J dropped 3; count of bases not matched to a gene: 5. CDR3 length: 16 residues. Germline lookup yields CDR1 LGHDT and CDR2 YNNKEL (reference sequence). The CDR3 here is CASSQEGQLLYNEQFF. The DNA for the CDR3 is TGTGCCAGCAGCCAAGAGGGACAGCTCCTCTACAATGAGCAGTTCTTC.

The J gene is TRBJ2-2, the V gene TRBV5-6, with TRBD2 matching 7 bases. The CDR3 contains 13 residues. In germline, CDR1 is SGHDT, CDR2 YYEEEE. Trimming at V came to 7 bases and at J to 4 bases, leaving 4 bases not matched to a gene. The CDR3 reads CASGGVGTGELFF. In DNA, the CDR3 is TGTGCCAGCGGGGGGGTCGGCACCGGGGAGCTGTTTTTT.

The chain is built from TRBV4-2 and TRBJ2-7; a weak D match, TRBD2 (5 bases). Germline V CDR1 and CDR2: LGHNA, YNFKEQ. This CDR3 is built from 14 residues. V was shortened by 0 bases and J by 2 bases, with 8 bases between the two germline ends. The CDR3 DNA reads as TGTGCCAGCAGCCAAGATCAGCGGACCTACGAGCAGTACTTC. Its translation is CASSQDQRTYEQYF.

This clonotype occurred a few times. The rearrangement uses TRBV24-1 and TRBJ1-2, with D unresolved. Germline-derived CDR1 and CDR2 are KGHDR and SFDVKD. Trimming removed 4 bases from V and 7 bases from J, with 12 bases in between. CDR3 length equals 13 residues. The CDR3: CATSESSGSGYTF. CDR3 DNA: TGTGCCACCAGTGAGTCCTCCGGGTCTGGCTACACCTTC.

This rearrangement joins TRBV4-2 to TRBJ1-5; 7 bases are a match to TRBD1. Looked up from germline, CDR1 is LGHNA and CDR2 is YNFKEQ. The V segment lost 3 bases and the J segment 4 bases; nucleotides outside the gene matches: 6. This CDR3 spans 15 amino acids. CDR3 DNA: TGTGCCAGCAGCCAGAGGGAGGGACAGAATCAGCCCCAGCATTTT. Its translation is CASSQREGQNQPQHF.

This clonotype was counted a few times. This rearrangement joins TRBV24-1 to TRBJ1-1; no clear D gene. The germline V gene has CDR1 KGHDR and CDR2 SFDVKD. The V gene lost 9 bases and the J gene lost 7 bases, with 17 bases spanning the gap. This CDR3 region has 13 residues. The CDR3, as DNA: TGTGCCACCCAATACTCACCGATTGGTGAAGCTTTCTTT. Translated: CATQYSPIGEAFF.

The V call is TRBV7-9, the J call TRBJ2-3; D tentatively reads TRBD1 or TRBD2 (5 bases each). Trimming stripped 2 bases from V and 5 bases from J, with 14 bases between. The CDR3 is 15 amino acids. Per the germline V gene, CDR1 is SEHNR and CDR2 is FQNEAQ (reference sequence). The CDR3 DNA is TGTGCCAGCAGCTTAAGAGGGGTGAATGGAGATACGCAGTATTTT. The encoded protein is CASSLRGVNGDTQYF.

This clonotype was picked up a small number of times. The DNA for the CDR3 is TGCGCCAGCAGCTTTGCAGGGGAGGAAAAACTGTTTTTT. Its translation: CASSFAGEEKLFF. The chain is built from TRBV5-1 and TRBJ1-4, with a tentative D call TRBD1 (6 bases). The CDR3 is 13 residues long. Germline V lookup: CDR1 SGHRS, CDR2 YFSETQ. V lost 2 bases and J lost 8, with 10 bases in between.

Notes on this clonotype: Sequence at one end of the junction differs from germline and may be a read error. CDR3 bases: TGTGCCAGCTGTGGTTTCCCGGGACAATTCGACTTC. It is translated as CASCGFPGQFDF. The chain has TRBV6-1 and TRBJ2-4, with a tentative D call TRBD1 (6 bases). The CDR3 totals 12 residues. The germline CDR1 and CDR2 sequences are MNHNS and SASEGT.

This clonotype was seen ten or more times. J is TRBJ2-7 and V is TRBV5-5; a possible D gene is TRBD2 (6 bases). CDR1 SGHKS and CDR2 YYEKEE come from the germline V gene (reference sequence). Deletions cut 2 bases from V and 4 bases from J, with 7 bases between. The CDR3 spans 12 residues. CDR3 amino acids: CASSFGGYEQYV. The DNA for the CDR3 is TGTGCCAGCAGCTTCGGGGGATACGAGCAGTACGTC.

This clonotype was observed a handful of times. The chain is built from TRBV20-1 and TRBJ1-1; 7 positions agree with TRBD1. Germline V lookup: CDR1 DFQATT, CDR2 SNEGSKA (reference sequence). V lost 8 bases to trimming and J lost 8 bases; unmatched junction nucleotides: 5. The CDR3 length is 10 residues. CDR3 bases: TGCAGTCCCAGGGGGGGGGAAGCTTTCTTT. This gives the protein CSPRGGEAFF.

The rearrangement uses TRBV12-3 or TRBV12-4 and TRBJ2-5; 9 bases map to TRBD1. Trimming removed 5 bases from V and 3 bases from J; junction bases left unmatched: 10. CDR3 size: 16 residues. CDR3 DNA sequence: TGTGCCAGCAGTCCACCACTACAGGGGGCTAAAGAGACCCAGTACTTC. Translated, it gives CASSPPLQGAKETQYF.

This sequence joins TRBV6-6 and TRBJ1-2; D is undetermined. This CDR3 has 13 amino acids. CDR1 and CDR2 (germline): MNHNY, SVGAGI (reference sequence). V was cut by 2 bases and J by 8 bases, with 12 bases left in between. The DNA of the CDR3 is TGTGCCAGCAGTTACCCTCAGGAGGGCGGCTACACCTTC. Translated: CASSYPQEGGYTF.

This clonotype was detected a few times. In DNA, the CDR3 is TGTGCCACCAGCAGCCTGGGGGCGACCTGGAGCTCCTACAATGAGCAGTTCTTC. Amino acids: CATSSLGATWSSYNEQFF. This chain joins TRBV15 and TRBJ2-1, with D perhaps TRBD1 (6 bases). CDR3 length equals 18 residues. Germline loops: CDR1 LNHNV, CDR2 YYDKDF (reference sequence). V shed 3 bases and J shed 0 bases, with 18 bases lying between them.

This clonotype was found a few times. V and J are TRBV5-4 and TRBJ2-1; no reliable D call. In germline, CDR1 is SGHNT, CDR2 YYREEE (reference sequence). This CDR3 spans 13 amino acids. Trimming took 0 bases from V and 9 from J, leaving 10 bases between them. CDR3 bases: TGTGCCAGCAGCTTGGGTTCCCGGTCTGAGCAGTTCTTC. Translating gives CASSLGSRSEQFF. The whole variable domain, filled in from reference TRBV5-4 and TRBJ2-1, reads ETGVTQSPTHLIKTRGQQVTLRCSSQSGHNTVSWYQQALGQGPQFIFQYYREEENGRGNFPPRFSGLQFPNYSSELNVNALELDDSALYLCASSLGSRSEQFFGPGTRLTVL.

The CDR3 sequence: CASSYTTGGRVDTQYF. The CDR3 DNA reads TGTGCCAGCAGCTACACGACAGGGGGCAGGGTGGATACGCAGTATTTT. The chain is built from TRBV7-2 and TRBJ2-3, with TRBD1 identical over 10 bases. The ends lost 4 bases at V and 6 bases at J; junction bases unmatched: 10. The CDR3 length is 16 residues. The germline gives CDR1 SGHTA, CDR2 FQGNSA.

This clonotype appeared once. The chain has TRBV7-2 and TRBJ2-3, with a tentative D call TRBD2 (7 bases). CDR1 is SGHTA and CDR2 is FQGNSA in the germline V gene. This CDR3 is 16 amino acids long. Trimming shortened V by 2 bases and J by 2 bases, and 14 bases separated the two germline ends. CDR3 sequence (DNA): TGTGCCAGCAGCTTACAGAGGGGGGGAGTCACAGATACGCAGTATTTT. Protein product: CASSLQRGGVTDTQYF. The whole variable domain, filled in from reference TRBV7-2 and TRBJ2-3, reads GAGVSQSPSNKVTEKGKDVELRCDPISGHTALYWYRQSLGQGLEFLIYFQGNSAPDKSGLPSDRFSAERTGGSVSTLTIQRTQQEDSAVYLCASSLQRGGVTDTQYFGPGTRLTVL.

This clonotype showed up just a few times. The V call is TRBV3-1, the J call TRBJ1-1, with unresolved D. Trimming removed 4 bases at V and 6 bases at J, with 12 bases between. CDR1 LGHDT and CDR2 YNNKEL come from the germline V gene (reference sequence). The CDR3 runs to 13 residues. The CDR3 is CASSLGWRAEAFF. CDR3 sequence (DNA): TGTGCCAGCAGCCTAGGATGGCGGGCTGAAGCTTTCTTT.

This clonotype has a count of ten or more. The V gene is TRBV10-3, the J gene TRBJ2-3; D call uncertain. This CDR3 region has 13 residues. Germline V gene sequence: CDR1 ENHRY, CDR2 SYGVKD. Trimming stripped 2 bases from V and 2 bases from J, with 5 bases between. This CDR3 is CAISEGNTDTQYF. CDR3 nucleotide sequence: TGTGCCATCAGTGAGGGGAACACAGATACGCAGTATTTT.

Only a few counts were recorded for this clonotype. The gene calls are TRBV7-3 and TRBJ2-2; TRBD1 agrees at 9 bases. After removal of 4 bases from V and 6 bases from J, the junction contained 6 bases not matched to a gene. Germline CDR1 is SGHTA and CDR2 is FQGTGA. The CDR3 spans 15 residues. Here the CDR3 reads CASSSGTGIAGELFF. CDR3 coding DNA: TGTGCCAGCAGCTCCGGGACAGGGATTGCCGGGGAGCTGTTTTTT.

This clonotype appeared a few times. The rearrangement joins TRBV5-1 to TRBJ2-7; 8 nucleotides line up with TRBD2. This CDR3 contains 15 residues. Trimming took 2 bases from V and 2 from J; bases not matched to a gene: 6. Germline V gene lookup returns CDR1 SGHRS and CDR2 YFSETQ. The CDR3 DNA reads as TGCGCCAGCAGCTTAGCTAGCGGGCTTCCCTACGAGCAGTACTTC. Its translation: CASSLASGLPYEQYF.